The 25 T cell receptor beta chains below all came from one sample that was sequenced in a study of T cell responses to AZD1222 COVID-19 vaccine. The protocol was immunoSEQ multiplex PCR, while the TCRdb copy is restricted to in-frame clones and leaves out a portion. The top ten hold 1.7% of the sample, which has 150,000 to 200,000 clones, just over 90% seen once. The sample was peripheral blood, taken 28 days after the second AZD1222 dose. These TCRs come from an adult who received the AZD1222 COVID-19 vaccine.

The chain joins TRBV27 to TRBJ2-3; perhaps TRBD1 as D (6 bases). The V and J ends lost 4 bases and 0 bases respectively, with 11 bases between them. CDR1 and CDR2 (germline): MNHEY, SMNVEV (reference sequence). CDR3 length equals 15 residues. The CDR3 loop reads CASSSTGHSTDTQYF. The CDR3 bases are TGTGCCAGCAGTTCCACAGGGCATAGCACAGATACGCAGTATTTT.

V gene TRBV21-1 combines with J gene TRBJ2-5; the table's D call TRBD1 went unverified against the DNA. TRBV21-1 is marked as a pseudogene. The CDR3 covers 19 residues. DNA of the CDR3: TGTGCCAGCAGCAGGAAGGAAGGTGACAGGGGCACGCCCCCAGAGACCCAGTACTTC. This encodes CASSRKEGDRGTPPETQYF.

The chain carries TRBV6-5 and TRBJ1-2, with a tentative D call TRBD1 (6 bases). Looked up from germline, CDR1 is MNHEY and CDR2 is SVGAGI. Trimming took off 2 bases at V and 4 bases at J, with 14 bases between the two ends. The CDR3 sequence is 15 residues long. The CDR3 spells CASSYKGVGGYGYTF. Here the CDR3 DNA reads TGTGCCAGCAGTTACAAGGGGGTCGGTGGCTATGGCTACACCTTC.

This chain links TRBV5-1 with TRBJ2-2; 7 bases match TRBD1. The CDR3 runs 14 residues. CDR1 is SGHRS, CDR2 YFSETQ, per germline. Losses at the gene ends were 4 bases for V and 4 bases for J; bases not matched to a gene: 4. CDR3 DNA sequence: TGCGCCAGCAGCGCCGCAGGGGGCACCGGGGAGCTGTTTTTT. Its protein product is CASSAAGGTGELFF.

The chain is built from TRBV5-1 and TRBJ2-2; maybe TRBD1 (5 bases). The V gene lost 10 bases and the J gene lost 0 bases, with 13 bases spanning the gap. Per the germline V gene, CDR1 is SGHRS and CDR2 is YFSETQ. The CDR3 runs 14 residues. This chain's CDR3 is CASTRVTNTGELFF. The CDR3 nucleotides read TGCGCCTCGACCAGGGTTACGAACACCGGGGAGCTGTTTTTT.

This clone has only one observation. V gene TRBV27 combines with J gene TRBJ1-1; D is perhaps TRBD1 (5 bases). CDR1 and CDR2 (germline): MNHEY, SMNVEV (reference sequence). This CDR3 contains 15 residues. V was shortened by 1 base and J by 3 bases, with 12 bases between the two germline ends. In DNA, the CDR3 is TGTGCCAGCAGTTTATTAGGGGTTAGGGACACTGAAGCTTTCTTT. This codes for CASSLLGVRDTEAFF.

The chain combines TRBV27 with TRBJ2-3; D remains ambiguous. Per germline, CDR1 MNHEY and CDR2 SMNVEV (reference sequence). CDR3 length: 14 amino acids. Trimming removed 2 bases from V and 6 bases from J, with 12 bases in between. The CDR3 sequence is CASSLRATWDTQYF. In DNA form, the CDR3 reads TGTGCCAGCAGTTTAAGGGCCACGTGGGATACGCAGTATTTT.

This sequence joins TRBV5-6 and TRBJ1-1; D is perhaps TRBD1 (5 bases). V lost 0 bases and J lost 2, with 8 bases in between. Germline V gene sequence: CDR1 SGHDT, CDR2 YYEEEE. CDR3 length: 14 amino acids. The CDR3 region has the DNA TGTGCCAGCAGCTTGGGACAGTTTAACACTGAAGCTTTCTTT. Amino acid sequence: CASSLGQFNTEAFF.

The V gene is TRBV7-9, the J gene TRBJ1-2, with a weak D call TRBD1 (6 bases). The CDR3 sequence is 15 residues long. The V end lost 1 base, the J end lost 1 base, and 10 bases lay between the germline ends. In germline, CDR1 is SEHNR, CDR2 FQNEAQ (reference sequence). CDR3 amino acids: CASSLGQGRNYGYTF. The CDR3 coding sequence is TGTGCCAGCAGCTTAGGTCAGGGGCGTAACTATGGCTACACCTTC.

The genes are TRBV10-2 and TRBJ2-7; D may be TRBD1 (6 bases). The CDR3 is 16 residues long. The ends were cut back, 9 bases at V and 3 bases at J, with 24 bases in the middle. CDR1 WSHSY and CDR2 SAAADI come from the germline V gene. CDR3 sequence reads: CASTLTGSSRYYEQYF. The CDR3 nucleotides are TGCGCCAGTACACTTACAGGGAGTTCCCGGTACTACGAGCAGTACTTC.

This clone showed up just once. The rearrangement uses TRBV3-1 (or the pseudogene TRBV3-2) and TRBJ1-5; tentatively, D is TRBD1 (5 bases). Germline CDR1 reads LGHDT; CDR2 reads YNNKEL (reference sequence). The CDR3 is 15 residues long. V lost 2 bases and J 2 bases, leaving 10 bases between the germline ends. This CDR3 is CASSQQWGGNQPQHF. The CDR3, as DNA: TGTGCCAGCAGCCAACAATGGGGGGGCAATCAGCCCCAGCATTTT.

The gene calls are TRBV6-5 and TRBJ2-1; D possibly corresponds to TRBD1 (7 bases). Trimming removed 4 bases from V and 8 bases from J, with 18 bases in between. Germline V gene lookup returns CDR1 MNHEY and CDR2 SVGAGI. The CDR3 spans 15 residues. CDR3 amino acids: CASSFLRQGGHEQFF. CDR3 DNA: TGTGCCAGCAGTTTCCTTCGACAGGGAGGTCATGAGCAGTTCTTC.

The V call is TRBV7-9, the J call TRBJ2-1; no definite D call. V lost 7 bases and J 2 bases, leaving 15 bases between the germline ends. CDR1 and CDR2 (germline): SEHNR, FQNEAQ (reference sequence). CDR3 size: 15 residues. The CDR3: CASNIDPTPYNEQFF. The CDR3 nucleotides read TGTGCCAGCAACATAGACCCAACCCCCTACAATGAGCAGTTCTTC.

The V and J genes are TRBV10-1 and TRBJ1-2, with D tentatively TRBD1 (6 bases). With 3 bases removed from V and 4 bases from J, the gap between germline ends came to 33 bases. The CDR3 has 21 amino acids. Germline V gives CDR1 WNHNN, CDR2 SYGVQD (reference sequence). CDR3 loop: CASSDLIGGRRFCQQSYGYTF. CDR3 coding DNA: TGCGCCAGCAGTGATTTGATAGGGGGGAGGAGGTTTTGTCAGCAGAGCTATGGCTACACCTTC.

CDR3 DNA sequence: TGTGCCAGCAGTTACGAGGGGGGGATGGGCGAGACCCAGTACTTC. This sequence encodes CASSYEGGMGETQYF. The rearrangement joins TRBV6-5 to TRBJ2-5; maybe TRBD2 (7 bases). Trimming shortened V by 2 bases and J by 5 bases, and 15 bases separated the two germline ends. CDR3 size: 15 residues. CDR1 MNHEY and CDR2 SVGAGI come from the germline V gene.

The chain combines TRBV4-3 with TRBJ1-3; a weak D match, TRBD1 (5 bases). Germline CDR1 and CDR2: LGHNA and YSLEER. With 0 bases removed from V and 8 bases from J, the gap between germline ends came to 14 bases. The CDR3 runs 15 residues. The CDR3 coding sequence is TGCGCCAGCAGCCAAGATGGGACGGCCAAGGACACCATATATTTT. This translates into CASSQDGTAKDTIYF.

The chain recombines TRBV2 with TRBJ1-1; 10 nucleotides match TRBD1. The length of the CDR3 is 15 residues. J lost 7 bases, V lost 6 bases, and 11 bases had no gene match. Germline loops: CDR1 SNHLY, CDR2 FYNNEI. The CDR3 DNA reads as TGTGCCAGCAGGAGGGGACAGGGGCAGGTCAGTGAAGCTTTCTTT. Protein product: CASRRGQGQVSEAFF.

The genes are TRBV30 and TRBJ2-2; 9 bases match TRBD2. This CDR3 is 16 amino acids long. The germline V gene encodes CDR1 GTSNPN and CDR2 SVGIG (reference sequence). J lost 4 bases, V lost 0 bases, and 6 bases had no gene match. Written as DNA, the CDR3 is TGTGCCTGGAGTGTACTTGGCGGGAGGGCCACCGGGGAGCTGTTTTTT. Translating it yields CAWSVLGGRATGELFF. Supplemented by reference TRBV30 and TRBJ2-2, the full variable domain reads SQTIHQWPATLVQPVGSPLSLECTVEGTSNPNLYWYRQAAGRGLQLLFYSVGIGQISSEVPQNLSASRPQDRQFILSSKKLLLSDSGFYLCAWSVLGGRATGELFFGEGSRLTVL.

This clone was seen only once. CDR3 sequence: CASSYWSGRAYEQYF. CDR3 in DNA: TGTGCCAGCAGTTATTGGAGCGGGAGGGCCTACGAGCAGTACTTC. This chain connects TRBV6-5 to TRBJ2-7; TRBD2 matches at 10 bases. CDR3 length: 15 amino acids. The germline gives CDR1 MNHEY, CDR2 SVGAGI. V gave up 3 bases and J gave up 2 bases; unmatched junction bases: 4.

The V gene is TRBV7-9, the J gene TRBJ1-1, with 7 positions matching TRBD1. Germline CDR1 and CDR2: SEHNR and FQNEAQ (reference sequence). The V segment lost 5 bases and the J segment 0 bases; nucleotides outside the gene matches: 12. The CDR3 has 17 residues. The CDR3 nucleotides read TGTGCCAGCAGCCCGGTAGACGGGACAGTCATGAACACTGAAGCTTTCTTT. Translating gives CASSPVDGTVMNTEAFF.

This chain uses TRBV2 with TRBJ1-3; 8 bases are shared with TRBD1. CDR1 is SNHLY, CDR2 FYNNEI, per germline. The CDR3 spans 15 residues. V trimming: 1 base; J trimming: 4 bases; junction bases outside the gene matches: 3. The CDR3 DNA is TGTGCCAGCAGTGAAGTCAGGGGGCGAGGAAACACCATATATTTT. It yields the protein CASSEVRGRGNTIYF.

The J gene is TRBJ2-7, the V gene TRBV2; D is uncertain. V lost 6 bases to trimming and J lost 4 bases, with 13 bases between them. The germline V gene encodes CDR1 SNHLY and CDR2 FYNNEI. This CDR3 comprises 13 residues. CDR3 nucleotide sequence: TGTGCCAGCAGCCTCCACCCCCCGTACGAGCAGTACTTC. Amino acids: CASSLHPPYEQYF.

This rearrangement joins TRBV2 to TRBJ2-2, with TRBD2 identical over 12 bases. CDR3 length: 18 amino acids. Germline V gene sequence: CDR1 SNHLY, CDR2 FYNNEI. Unmatched junction bases numbered 14, after V lost 8 bases and J lost 4 bases. The CDR3 sequence is CASREGWASGRVTGELFF. The CDR3 coding sequence is TGTGCCAGCCGCGAAGGTTGGGCTAGCGGGAGGGTCACCGGGGAGCTGTTTTTT.

The J gene is TRBJ2-7, the V gene TRBV11-1; TRBD1 is a possible D gene (6 bases). The germline V and J ends were trimmed by 8 bases and 1 base, with 15 bases remaining between them. Germline V gene sequence: CDR1 SGHAT, CDR2 FQDESV (reference sequence). This CDR3 is 14 amino acids long. CDR3 residues: CASAPRTESYEQYF. CDR3 coding DNA: TGTGCCAGCGCCCCCCGGACAGAGTCCTACGAGCAGTACTTC.

This clone appeared once. This chain joins TRBV12-2 and TRBJ2-5; whether TRBD2, the table's D call, matches the DNA was not checked. TRBV12-2 is a pseudogene locus. This CDR3 is built from 11 residues. This CDR3 is CATGGLGAQYF. For the CDR3, the DNA is TGTGCAACAGGCGGACTAGGGGCCCAGTACTTC.